This TCR beta chain is drawn from a study of OX40 agonist ivuxolimab in advanced cancers. Study-wide context: Patients achieving partial responses numbered three: one hepatocellular carcinoma case and two cutaneous melanoma cases.

Trimming took off 1 base at V and 4 bases at J, with 9 bases between the two ends. This CDR3 has 14 amino acids. The germline CDR1 and CDR2 sequences are SGHTA and FQGTGA. Libraries were prepared by immunoSEQ multiplex PCR; TCRdb keeps only in-frame clonotypes and omits some of them. This repertoire shows roughly 64,000 clones, about 88% found once; its top ten account for approximately 2%. The chain employs TRBV7-3 and TRBJ2-3; D perhaps matches TRBD1 (5 bases). The starting material was CD4+ or CD8+ T cells sorted from blood, obtained in a trial of the OX40 agonist ivuxolimab. This clonotype was obtained from an adult with an advanced solid tumor such as melanoma, head and neck, liver or kidney cancer. CDR3: CASSLRQGPDTQYF. The CDR3 DNA reads TGTGCCAGCAGCTTAAGGCAGGGTCCAGATACGCAGTATTTT.